The source of this T cell receptor beta chain is a study of human T cells and chemical hapten exposure. Study-level information: A 2 cm by 2 cm inner upper arm patch received 2% DPC for sensitization. Epicutaneous patch tests delivered 0.01% DPC to the upper back, with evaluation at 6 days.

Individual cDNA molecules each carried unique molecular identifiers attached by the library. Via MiXCR, TCRdb re-called the RACE reads, giving one row per CDR3 protein. Here the sample spans 300,000 to 350,000 distinct CDR3 sequences, roughly 6.9% being singletons. Time point here: patch test 1, 2 weeks after DPC sensitization. Treatment: therapeutic diphenylcyclopropenone sensitization with weekly scalp DPC. Participating donors were patients with alopecia, aged 18 to 70 years, considered appropriate candidates for DPC. The ends were cut back, 4 bases at V and 6 bases at J, with 11 bases in the middle. The CDR3 runs 13 residues. Looked up from germline, CDR1 is SGHKS and CDR2 is YYEKEE (reference sequence).

Sequencing used whole blood, obtained in connection with sensitization to the hapten diphenylcyclopropenone (DPC). This TCR came from a woman aged 18-29 years with alopecia areata. Some clones in this sample may be carry-over from other donors' samples. The genes are TRBV5-5 and TRBJ2-1; no firm D call. The CDR3 DNA reads TGTGCCAGCAGCCTAGACCGGGTCAATGAGCAGTTCTTC. Its translation is CASSLDRVNEQFF.